The rows below give T cell receptor beta chains drawn from one sample of a study of T cell responses to AZD1222 COVID-19 vaccine. Assay used: immunoSEQ multiplex PCR; TCRdb lists only in-frame clones, some missing. The sample has 70,000 to 95,000 clones; roughly 88% are singletons. The sample consisted of peripheral blood, taken on day 0 of MenACWY control vaccination. The receptors derive from an adult in good health. CDR3s include the opening cysteine and the closing phenylalanine or tryptophan. D genes are given only for firm matches. The size of a clone is reported for some rows only, either as once, few or many, or as a class for expanded clones.

>.|TRBJ1-1|TRBV7-9|.
TGTGCCAGCAGCCCCCGGAGGGACACTGAAGCTTTCTTT
CASSPRRDTEAFF
>.|TRBJ1-1|TRBV12-3/TRBV12-4|.
TGTGCCAGCAGTTTGGCCATGAACACTGAAGCTTTCTTT
CASSLAMNTEAFF
>medium-sized|TRBJ2-1|TRBV11-2|.
TGTGCCAGCAGCTTCTGGGGAGCGAAGCAGGATGAGCAGTTCTTC
CASSFWGAKQDEQFF
>few|TRBJ1-5|TRBV3-1/TRBV3-2|.
TGTGCCAGCAGCCCGCCCGAGGGCCAGCCCCAGCATTTT
CASSPPEGQPQHF
>.|TRBJ2-6|TRBV27|.
TGTGCCAGCAGTTTATTCGGACCTGGGCCCAAGGCTACCTCTGGGGCCAACGTCCTGACTTTC
CASSLFGPGPKATSGANVLTF
>.|TRBJ2-7|TRBV9|.
TGTGCCAGCAGCCCCCGGACCGGGGCCGAGCAGTACTTC
CASSPRTGAEQYF
>.|TRBJ2-1|TRBV9|TRBD2
TGTGCCAGCAGCGCACGTCGATTAGCGGGTAGCTCCTACAATGAGCAGTTCTTC
CASSARRLAGSSYNEQFF
>.|TRBJ1-1|TRBV7-9|.
TGTGCCAGCAGCTTAGAAGGTGACACTGAAGCTTTCTTT
CASSLEGDTEAFF
>.|TRBJ2-3|TRBV28|TRBD2
TGTGCCAGCCGACCGTATGCGGGGGACACAGATACGCAGTATTTT
CASRPYAGDTDTQYF
>.|TRBJ2-5|TRBV28|.
TGTGCCAGCAGTTCTGAGGGCAGGGCCATTGGGACCCAGTACTTC
CASSSEGRAIGTQYF
>.|TRBJ2-1|TRBV5-1|TRBD2
TGCGCCAGCAGCTTAGCCAGCGGGAGGGCAAACAATGAGCAGTTCTTC
CASSLASGRANNEQFF
>.|TRBJ1-3|TRBV28|TRBD1
TGTGCCAGCAGTTTTAAGGACTTTAGACAGGGCGCAAGAAACACCATATATTTT
CASSFKDFRQGARNTIYF
>.|TRBJ1-4|TRBV6-5|.
TGTGCCAGCAGTTCCCGGGGCCGGGGCTCTAATGAAAAACTGTTTTTT
CASSSRGRGSNEKLFF
>.|TRBJ2-2|TRBV11-3|.
TGTGCCAGCAGCCCCCGACCCGGGGAGCTGTTTTTT
CASSPRPGELFF
>.|TRBJ1-1|TRBV3-1/TRBV3-2|.
TGTGCCAGCAGCCAAATGGGACCTGAAGCTTTCTTT
CASSQMGPEAFF
>.|TRBJ1-1|TRBV6-2/TRBV6-3|TRBD1
TGTGCCAGCAGTTCAGGGACAGGGGGGGTCGAAGCTTTCTTT
CASSSGTGGVEAFF
>once|TRBJ1-2|TRBV27|.
TGTGCCAGCACCACTCTTGGACAGAACTATGGCTACACCTTC
CASTTLGQNYGYTF
>.|TRBJ2-3|TRBV2|.
TGTGCCATAATGGGGGGCGACCACTCCACAGGGGGCACAGATACGCAGTATTTT
CAIMGGDHSTGGTDTQYF
>.|TRBJ2-7|TRBV28|.
TGTGCCAGCGGGGGAAAAGAGGACGAGCAGTACTTC
CASGGKEDEQYF
>.|TRBJ1-3|TRBV3-1/TRBV3-2|.
TGTGCCAGCAGCTGTAGGCTTCCCATTTCAGCACGAAACACCATATATTTT
CASSCRLPISARNTIYF
>once|TRBJ1-5|TRBV24-1|.
TGTGCCACCAGTGATACACGCATCAATCAGCCCCAGCATTTT
CATSDTRINQPQHF
>.|TRBJ2-1|TRBV20-1|.
TGCAGTACCCCAGGGTTGTATGAGCAGTTCTTC
CSTPGLYEQFF
>.|TRBJ2-3|TRBV24-1|.
TGTGCCACGGTGGACAGTGGAGACACAGATACGCAGTATTTT
CATVDSGDTDTQYF
>.|TRBJ1-1|TRBV11-1|TRBD1
TGTGCCAGCAGCTTAGCTCAGGGACAGGCCCTACCTGAAGCTTTCTTT
CASSLAQGQALPEAFF
>.|TRBJ2-6|TRBV3-1/TRBV3-2|.
TGTGCCAGCAGCTCCAGAGCCTCTGGGGCCAACGTCCTGACTTTC
CASSSRASGANVLTF
>few|TRBJ1-5|TRBV19|.
TGTGCCAGTAGTATATCAGTAAGCAATCAGCCCCAGCATTTT
CASSISVSNQPQHF
>.|TRBJ2-3|TRBV7-9|TRBD1
TGTGCCAGCAGCACGAGGACAGGGGGCCCCACAGATACGCAGTATTTT
CASSTRTGGPTDTQYF
>.|TRBJ2-5|TRBV12-5|TRBD1
TGTGCTAGTGGTTTTGGGGACAGGGGGCGAGAGACCCAGTACTTC
CASGFGDRGRETQYF